These 25 T cell receptor beta chains originate from one sample sequenced in a study of CD8 T cell repertoires and HIV-1 epitope variants. Their recognized antigens are unknown. Produced via immunoSEQ multiplex PCR; TCRdb's table is partial and in-frame only. The table has 3,200 or so clones, almost 70% seen once. The sample comprised cultured CD8+ T cells derived from PBMCs. The receptors come from a male donor with HIV.

The chain uses TRBV10-2 and TRBJ2-5, with D perhaps TRBD2 (6 bases). V lost 2 bases and J lost 5, with 21 bases in between. Germline CDR1 is WSHSY and CDR2 is SAAADI. This CDR3 has 17 residues. The CDR3: CASSENDGTPEGETQYF. Here the CDR3 DNA reads TGCGCCAGCAGTGAGAACGATGGGACTCCGGAGGGGGAGACCCAGTACTTC.

The chain carries TRBV6-1 and TRBJ2-1, with D uncertain. Trimming took 3 bases from V and 2 from J, leaving 11 bases between them. CDR3 size: 15 residues. Germline CDR1 and CDR2: MNHNS and SASEGT. CDR3 in amino acids: CASSENRLPYNEQFF. In DNA, the CDR3 is TGTGCCAGCAGTGAGAATCGGCTGCCCTACAATGAGCAGTTCTTC.

Comments on this clone: The sample carries other DNA sequences with the same CDR3. The chain combines TRBV7-2 with TRBJ1-5; the D is unclear. CDR3 length: 13 amino acids. Germline CDR1 and CDR2: SGHTA and FQGNSA. V dropped 2 bases and J dropped 4 bases, with 6 bases sitting between them. CDR3 sequence reads: CASSLRPNQPQHF. DNA for the CDR3: TGTGCCAGCAGCTTACGGCCTAATCAGCCCCAGCATTTT. The full variable domain, completed using reference TRBV7-2 and TRBJ1-5, is GAGVSQSPSNKVTEKGKDVELRCDPISGHTALYWYRQSLGQGLEFLIYFQGNSAPDKSGLPSDRFSAERTGGSVSTLTIQRTQQEDSAVYLCASSLRPNQPQHFGDGTRLSIL.

V is TRBV19 and J is TRBJ2-2; 9 nucleotides align to TRBD1. CDR3 length: 14 residues. J was trimmed by 6 bases and V by 6 bases; bases with no gene match: 5. Germline V CDR1 and CDR2: LNHDA, SQIVND (reference sequence). The CDR3 sequence is CASRSTGGPGELFF. CDR3 DNA sequence: TGTGCCAGTAGATCGACAGGGGGGCCCGGGGAGCTGTTTTTT.

The sample holds one count of this clone. The V and J genes are TRBV28 and TRBJ1-4, with TRBD1 identical over 8 bases. The junction had 10 bases not matched to a gene; V was cut back by 6 bases and J by 7 bases. Germline CDR1 is MDHEN and CDR2 is SYDVKM. The CDR3 is 15 residues long. The CDR3 reads CASRNSGGLSEKLFF. CDR3 DNA: TGTGCCAGCAGAAATTCAGGGGGCTTAAGTGAAAAACTGTTTTTT.

The J gene is TRBJ2-1, the V gene TRBV27; 10 positions agree with TRBD2. CDR3 size: 15 residues. The V segment lost 2 bases and the J segment 9 bases; nucleotides outside the gene matches: 7. Germline V gene data show CDR1 as MNHEY and CDR2 as SMNVEV (reference sequence). The CDR3 reads CASSLASGGAVEQFF. Written as DNA, the CDR3 is TGTGCCAGCAGTTTAGCCAGCGGGGGGGCCGTTGAGCAGTTCTTC.

This chain uses TRBV4-1 with TRBJ2-7; D gene uncertain. Germline V CDR1 and CDR2: MGHRA, YSYEKL. V dropped 0 bases and J dropped 5 bases, with 14 bases sitting between them. CDR3 length: 15 residues. CDR3 in DNA: TGCGCCAGCAGCCAAGACACCCCGGTGGAGAACGAGCAGTACTTC. It translates to CASSQDTPVENEQYF.

The gene calls are TRBV7-9 and TRBJ2-7; possible D gene TRBD1, 5 bases. Trimming shortened V by 6 bases and J by 6 bases, and 15 bases separated the two germline ends. The CDR3 has 13 residues. Germline V gene lookup returns CDR1 SEHNR and CDR2 FQNEAQ (reference sequence). The CDR3 nucleotides are TGTGCCAGCAGTAAAGAAGGGGATAGCGAGCAGTACTTC. Translated, it gives CASSKEGDSEQYF.

This chain connects TRBV19 to TRBJ2-7, with D unclear. Deletions cut 4 bases from V and 0 bases from J, with 7 bases between. The CDR3 runs 13 residues. Germline V gives CDR1 LNHDA, CDR2 SQIVND (reference sequence). CDR3: CASSTDGSYEQYF. The CDR3 DNA follows: TGTGCCAGTAGTACGGACGGCTCCTACGAGCAGTACTTC.

J is TRBJ2-7 and V is TRBV19, with D perhaps TRBD1 (5 bases). There are 13 residues in the CDR3. CDR1 is LNHDA and CDR2 is SQIVND in the germline V gene (reference sequence). V lost 7 bases and J lost 6, with 16 bases in between. CDR3 bases: TGTGCCAGTAATCAGGGTCTAACTTTCGAGCAGTACTTC. Its translation is CASNQGLTFEQYF.

The V and J genes are TRBV29-1 and TRBJ2-3; D possibly matches TRBD1 or TRBD2 (7 bases each). The length of the CDR3 is 14 residues. Germline V CDR1 and CDR2: SQVTM, ANQGSEA. V was cut by 4 bases and J by 4 bases, with 15 bases left in between. CDR3 in amino acids: CSVAGGVGSDTQYF. CDR3 nucleotide sequence: TGCAGCGTTGCAGGGGGGGTTGGATCAGATACGCAGTATTTT.

This rearrangement joins TRBV28 to TRBJ2-6; D unclear. The CDR3 consists of 15 residues. Trimming shortened V by 5 bases and J by 9 bases, and 17 bases separated the two germline ends. From germline, CDR1 is MDHEN and CDR2 SYDVKM. Written as DNA, the CDR3 is TGTGCCAGCAGTACGATGTACAGCTTCCTCAACGTCCTGACTTTC. It specifies CASSTMYSFLNVLTF. The whole variable domain, filled in from reference TRBV28 and TRBJ2-6, reads DVKVTQSSRYLVKRTGEKVFLECVQDMDHENMFWYRQDPGLGLRLIYFSYDVKMKEKGDIPEGYSVSREKKERFSLILESASTNQTSMYLCASSTMYSFLNVLTFGAGSRLTVL.

The CDR3 loop reads CASSAGTIEQYF. The CDR3 nucleotides read TGTGCCAGCAGTGCGGGGACTATCGAGCAGTACTTC. The chain carries TRBV6-5 and TRBJ2-7; 7 bases fit TRBD2. There are 12 residues in the CDR3. Germline V gene sequence: CDR1 MNHEY, CDR2 SVGAGI. Unmatched junction bases numbered 4, after V lost 5 bases and J lost 6 bases.

V and J are TRBV13 and TRBJ1-1; no definite D call. Germline-derived CDR1 and CDR2 are PRHDT and FYEKMQ (reference sequence). V was pared by 5 bases and J by 0 bases, with 19 bases between. The CDR3 has 17 residues. The CDR3 DNA is TGTGCCAGCAGCCAAACCGGAGGGTCTGGCATGAACACTGAAGCTTTCTTT. It translates to CASSQTGGSGMNTEAFF.

The V call is TRBV10-2, the J call TRBJ2-7, with 9 bases that match TRBD1. V lost 3 bases to trimming and J lost 4 bases; unmatched junction nucleotides: 7. The CDR3 has 15 amino acids. From germline, CDR1 is WSHSY and CDR2 SAAADI. The CDR3 region is CASSERDRAGYEQYF. The CDR3, as DNA: TGCGCCAGCAGTGAACGGGACAGGGCAGGGTACGAGCAGTACTTC.

This chain connects TRBV28 to TRBJ2-5; 10 bases fit TRBD2. CDR3 length: 20 residues. The V and J ends lost 2 bases and 4 bases, in that order; junction bases with no gene match: 19. The germline CDR1 and CDR2 sequences are MDHEN and SYDVKM. The CDR3 here is CASSLTASGGTATPPETQYF. The CDR3 region has the DNA TGTGCCAGCAGTTTAACCGCTAGCGGGGGCACAGCAACTCCCCCAGAGACCCAGTACTTC.

The chain combines TRBV18 with TRBJ1-1, with no clear D. The CDR3 sequence is 13 residues long. Germline CDR1 is KGHSH and CDR2 is LQKENI. V lost 5 bases, J lost 2 bases, and 9 bases lay in between. CDR3 in amino acids: CASSSVTNTEAFF. As DNA, the CDR3 is TGTGCCAGCTCATCGGTCACCAACACTGAAGCTTTCTTT.

The chain has TRBV28 and TRBJ2-7; possibly TRBD2 for D (5 bases). Germline V gives CDR1 MDHEN, CDR2 SYDVKM. The CDR3 has 13 amino acids. Deletions cut 5 bases from V and 2 bases from J, with 10 bases between. The CDR3: CASSGLVTYEQYF. The CDR3 DNA reads as TGTGCCAGCAGTGGACTCGTAACCTACGAGCAGTACTTC.

The chain uses TRBV2 and TRBJ2-1; 9 nucleotides line up with TRBD2. J gave up 2 bases and V 9 bases, and 2 bases lay outside the gene matches. Germline CDR1 and CDR2: SNHLY and FYNNEI. The CDR3 sequence is 13 residues long. CDR3 sequence: CASLAGAYNEQFF. The CDR3 DNA sequence: TGTGCCAGTTTAGCGGGAGCCTACAATGAGCAGTTCTTC.

V and J are TRBV28 and TRBJ2-7; 10 nucleotides line up with TRBD1. CDR3 length: 16 residues. Germline CDR1 and CDR2: MDHEN and SYDVKM. V was clipped by 4 bases and J by 4 bases; unmatched bases: 10. CDR3 loop: CASSSAGTGALYEQYF. CDR3 bases: TGTGCCAGCAGTTCGGCCGGGACAGGGGCTTTGTACGAGCAGTACTTC.

The gene calls are TRBV4-1 and TRBJ2-7; D remains ambiguous. From germline, CDR1 is MGHRA and CDR2 YSYEKL. The CDR3 totals 13 residues. The ends were cut back, 0 bases at V and 7 bases at J, with 10 bases in the middle. The CDR3 coding sequence is TGCGCCAGCAGCCAAGATTGGGGTGAAGAGCAGTACTTC. It translates to CASSQDWGEEQYF.

This chain connects TRBV4-3 to TRBJ2-7, with D possibly TRBD1 on 5 matching bases. With 0 bases removed from V and 7 bases from J, the gap between germline ends came to 19 bases. Germline V gives CDR1 LGHNA, CDR2 YSLEER. The CDR3 is 16 residues long. The CDR3 region is CASSQDRWAGSREQYF. The CDR3 nucleotides read TGCGCCAGCAGCCAAGATAGGTGGGCAGGGTCACGGGAGCAGTACTTC.

This chain links TRBV7-8 with TRBJ2-1, with a weak D call TRBD2 (6 bases). This CDR3 spans 15 amino acids. The V and J ends lost 1 base and 10 bases respectively, with 17 bases between them. CDR1 is SGHVS, CDR2 FQNEAQ, per germline. In DNA form, the CDR3 reads TGTGCCAGCAGCTTAGGGGCCGGCGGGGCGACCGAGCAGTTCTTC. The encoded protein is CASSLGAGGATEQFF.

This clone was seen only a few times. V usage is TRBV28 and J usage is TRBJ1-2; D call uncertain. The CDR3 runs to 11 residues. Germline V lookup: CDR1 MDHEN, CDR2 SYDVKM. The germline V and J ends were trimmed by 5 bases and 8 bases, with 9 bases remaining between them. This CDR3 reads CASSLPGGYTF. DNA of the CDR3: TGTGCCAGCAGTCTGCCGGGAGGCTACACCTTC.

The chain couples TRBV29-1 to TRBJ2-1; D is unclear. Germline V CDR1 and CDR2: SQVTM, ANQGSEA. The V and J ends lost 0 bases and 0 bases respectively, with 9 bases between them. CDR3 length: 15 residues. CDR3 residues: CSVEDRGTSYNEQFF. CDR3 nucleotides: TGCAGCGTTGAAGATCGCGGTACCTCCTACAATGAGCAGTTCTTC.